A single TCR beta chain is shown here with its context. Its antigen is unknown. This specimen belongs to a study of PD-L1 blockade in urothelial cancer. General study findings and limits: The study found that durable-benefit patients expanded tumor-associated blood clones more at 3 weeks.

Time point described: peripheral blood 6 weeks after treatment start. The method was immunoSEQ multiplex PCR; TCRdb's version includes in-frame clones alone and lacks a portion of them. Of 95,000 to 150,000 clones listed, about 82% are singletons. This specimen consisted of PBMCs, obtained around atezolizumab (anti-PD-L1) treatment. This clonotype was obtained from a man aged 45-60 years with urothelial cancer.

CDR3 DNA sequence: TGTGCCTGGAGTGTACTTTCGGGGTACGGCTACACCTTC. It is translated as CAWSVLSGYGYTF. The rearrangement joins TRBV30 to TRBJ1-2; unclear D gene. The CDR3 loop spans 13 amino acids. V was pared by 0 bases and J by 8 bases, with 13 bases between. Germline V CDR1 and CDR2: GTSNPN, SVGIG (reference sequence).